These 21 T cell receptor beta chains came from one sample sequenced in a study of blood T cell repertoires in COVID-19. The method was immunoSEQ multiplex PCR; TCRdb's version includes in-frame clones alone and lacks a portion of them. The repertoire holds 20,000 to 25,000 clones, with around nine tenths as singletons. Sequencing was carried out using peripheral blood. These receptors were taken from a human donor in a cohort sampled during active COVID-19. The donor label of this sample is uncertain.

The chain joins TRBV18 to TRBJ2-7; possibly TRBD2 for D (5 bases). The V end lost 6 bases, the J end lost 1 base, and 25 bases lay between the germline ends. The CDR3 has 18 residues. Germline assignment: CDR1 KGHSH and CDR2 LQKENI. The CDR3 DNA reads TGTGCCAGCTCCCCCAGAAGGGTGACACAGCCGGGGTCCTACGAGCAGTACTTC. Translation: CASSPRRVTQPGSYEQYF.

The CDR3 region is CASSFGDTQYF. CDR3 coding DNA: TGTGCCAGCAGCTTCGGAGATACGCAGTATTTT. The rearrangement links TRBV7-2 to TRBJ2-3; no clear D. Germline V CDR1 and CDR2: SGHTA, FQGNSA. The CDR3 is 11 amino acids. Deletions cut 3 bases from V and 5 bases from J, with 3 bases between.

The chain uses TRBV28 and TRBJ2-5; the match to TRBD1 covers 8 bases. Germline trimming cut 7 bases from V and 5 bases from J; bases unmatched to any gene: 12. Germline assignment: CDR1 MDHEN and CDR2 SYDVKM. This CDR3 spans 15 amino acids. CDR3 amino acids: CASIPRTGIGETQYF. CDR3 in DNA: TGTGCCAGCATACCCCGGACAGGGATTGGGGAGACCCAGTACTTC.

V usage is TRBV6-5 and J usage is TRBJ1-2; 8 bases are shared with TRBD1. From germline, CDR1 is MNHEY and CDR2 SVGAGI. Trimming cost V 5 bases and J 4 bases; bases outside gene matches: 6. There are 14 residues in the CDR3. The CDR3 DNA reads as TGTGCCAGCAGTCCACAGGGGGGGGCCTATGGCTACACCTTC. Its protein product is CASSPQGGAYGYTF.

V and J are TRBV4-2 and TRBJ2-3; 12 nucleotides line up with TRBD1. After removal of 1 base from V and 3 bases from J, the junction contained 5 bases not matched to a gene. The CDR3 sequence is 17 residues long. Germline loops: CDR1 LGHNA, CDR2 YNFKEQ. The CDR3 DNA follows: TGTGCCAGCAGCCAAGGAGGGGGACAGGGGGCAACAGATACGCAGTATTTT. Protein product: CASSQGGGQGATDTQYF.

V usage is TRBV28 and J usage is TRBJ1-2; maybe TRBD1 (6 bases). CDR3 length: 14 amino acids. Trimming stripped 10 bases from V and 2 bases from J, with 17 bases between. Germline-derived CDR1 and CDR2 are MDHEN and SYDVKM. CDR3 protein: CAIDSLDSNYGYTF. The CDR3 nucleotides are TGTGCCATCGACTCCCTGGACAGCAACTATGGCTACACCTTC.

The rearrangement uses TRBV3-1 (or the pseudogene TRBV3-2) and TRBJ1-1; 7 bases align to TRBD1. This CDR3 is built from 15 residues. Unmatched junction bases numbered 5, after V lost 4 bases and J lost 0 bases. The V gene's germline CDR1 is LGHDT and CDR2 YNNKEL (reference sequence). CDR3 sequence: CASSPRTGVNTEAFF. The DNA for the CDR3 is TGTGCCAGCAGCCCACGGACAGGTGTGAACACTGAAGCTTTCTTT.

This rearrangement joins TRBV2 to TRBJ2-3; D not resolved. The V and J ends lost 4 bases and 4 bases respectively, with 9 bases between them. There are 13 residues in the CDR3. Per germline, CDR1 SNHLY and CDR2 FYNNEI. The CDR3 sequence is CASSAEVADTQYF. The DNA of the CDR3 is TGTGCCAGCAGTGCAGAGGTAGCAGATACGCAGTATTTT.

The V gene is TRBV6-1, the J gene TRBJ2-3; TRBD2 matches 12 bases. Trimming at V came to 3 bases and at J to 5 bases, leaving 0 bases not matched to a gene. This CDR3 spans 14 amino acids. The germline V gene has CDR1 MNHNS and CDR2 SASEGT. The CDR3 is CASSETSGRDTQYF. The CDR3 DNA is TGTGCCAGCAGTGAGACTAGCGGGAGAGATACGCAGTATTTT.

The chain's CDR3 is CASSGRDRGTYEQYF. For the CDR3, the DNA is TGTGCCAGCAGCGGCCGGGACAGGGGGACCTACGAGCAGTACTTC. V usage is TRBV11-2 and J usage is TRBJ2-7, with 11 nucleotides matching TRBD1. J gave up 2 bases and V 5 bases, and 5 bases lay outside the gene matches. Germline CDR1 and CDR2: SGHAT and FQNNGV. This CDR3 has 15 residues.

V usage is TRBV13 and J usage is TRBJ2-3, with D perhaps matching TRBD2 (5 bases). The CDR3 is 15 amino acids. Germline values: CDR1 PRHDT, CDR2 FYEKMQ (reference sequence). V dropped 0 bases and J dropped 8 bases, with 15 bases sitting between them. This CDR3 reads CASSLGGSPRGTQYF. For the CDR3, the DNA is TGTGCCAGCAGCTTAGGCGGGTCCCCACGGGGTACGCAGTATTTT.

The DNA for the CDR3 is TGTGCCAGCAGCTTACTAGCGGGAGCTTTTTTTAATGAGCAGTTCTTC. This gives the protein CASSLLAGAFFNEQFF. The genes are TRBV5-4 and TRBJ2-1; TRBD2 agrees at 11 bases. Trimming at V came to 2 bases and at J to 7 bases, leaving 8 bases not matched to a gene. The CDR3 runs 16 residues. Per the germline V gene, CDR1 is SGHNT and CDR2 is YYREEE (reference sequence).

The sample holds a few counts of this clone. CDR3 sequence: CASSFPGIAYNEQFF. As DNA, the CDR3 is TGTGCCAGCAGCTTCCCGGGGATCGCCTACAATGAGCAGTTCTTC. The J gene is TRBJ2-1, the V gene TRBV5-4; possibly TRBD2 for D (5 bases). V shed 2 bases and J shed 2 bases, with 11 bases lying between them. Germline values: CDR1 SGHNT, CDR2 YYREEE (reference sequence). This CDR3 is built from 15 residues. Combining the CDR3 with reference TRBV5-4 and TRBJ2-1 gives the whole variable domain ETGVTQSPTHLIKTRGQQVTLRCSSQSGHNTVSWYQQALGQGPQFIFQYYREEENGRGNFPPRFSGLQFPNYSSELNVNALELDDSALYLCASSFPGIAYNEQFFGPGTRLTVL.

This clone came up a few times. The V gene is TRBV5-1, the J gene TRBJ2-7; D possibly corresponds to TRBD1 (6 bases). The CDR3 has 15 residues. Germline V lookup: CDR1 SGHRS, CDR2 YFSETQ. V was shortened by 0 bases and J by 2 bases, with 12 bases between the two germline ends. Written as DNA, the CDR3 is TGCGCCAGCAGCTTGGCCGGGACAAACGCCTACGAGCAGTACTTC. This translates into CASSLAGTNAYEQYF.

The chain is built from TRBV5-1 and TRBJ1-2; the match to TRBD1 covers 10 bases. The CDR3 is 17 amino acids. V lost 0 bases, J lost 4 bases, and 9 bases stayed unmatched. In germline, CDR1 is SGHRS, CDR2 YFSETQ. The CDR3 DNA reads TGCGCCAGCAGCTTGGACGGACAGGGGGAGAGTATCTATGGCTACACCTTC. This translates into CASSLDGQGESIYGYTF.

V and J are TRBV7-9 and TRBJ2-3; TRBD2 agrees at 7 bases. The CDR3 length is 19 residues. J gave up 0 bases and V 5 bases, and 17 bases lay outside the gene matches. Germline lookup yields CDR1 SEHNR and CDR2 FQNEAQ (reference sequence). CDR3 coding DNA: TGTGCCAGCAGCATCCCATCCTTTATCCCTAGCGGTAGCACAGATACGCAGTATTTT. The encoded protein is CASSIPSFIPSGSTDTQYF.

V usage is TRBV27 and J usage is TRBJ2-7, with 8 bases identical to TRBD2. Germline V gene lookup returns CDR1 MNHEY and CDR2 SMNVEV (reference sequence). Losses at the gene ends were 8 bases for V and 6 bases for J; bases not matched to a gene: 9. The CDR3 covers 13 residues. CDR3 in amino acids: CASGRTSQREQYF. In nucleotides, the CDR3 is TGTGCCAGCGGCAGGACTAGCCAGCGCGAGCAGTACTTC.

The chain carries TRBV4-1 and TRBJ1-1; possible D gene TRBD1, 6 bases. The germline V gene encodes CDR1 MGHRA and CDR2 YSYEKL. The CDR3 extends over 16 amino acids. The ends were cut back, 0 bases at V and 1 base at J, with 12 bases in the middle. The CDR3 here is CASSQDATGRNTEAFF. Written as DNA, the CDR3 is TGCGCCAGCAGCCAAGATGCGACAGGACGGAACACTGAAGCTTTCTTT.

This sequence joins TRBV12-3 or TRBV12-4 and TRBJ1-1; D gene unclear. The CDR3 covers 12 residues. Trimming took 2 bases from V and 11 from J, leaving 12 bases between them. CDR3 region: CASSLKENGAFF. CDR3 coding DNA: TGTGCCAGCAGTTTAAAGGAGAATGGGGCTTTCTTT.

The chain recombines TRBV28 with TRBJ1-4, with TRBD1 matching 7 bases. The germline gives CDR1 MDHEN, CDR2 SYDVKM. J lost 5 bases, V lost 6 bases, and 3 bases had no gene match. The CDR3 is 13 amino acids. DNA of the CDR3: TGTGCCAGCAGAGACAGGGAAAATGAAAAACTGTTTTTT. Residues: CASRDRENEKLFF. The complete variable domain, with remaining parts taken from reference TRBV28 and TRBJ1-4, reads DVKVTQSSRYLVKRTGEKVFLECVQDMDHENMFWYRQDPGLGLRLIYFSYDVKMKEKGDIPEGYSVSREKKERFSLILESASTNQTSMYLCASRDRENEKLFFGSGTQLSVL.

This chain connects TRBV7-2 to TRBJ1-5; D is possibly TRBD1 (5 bases). Germline CDR1 and CDR2: SGHTA and FQGNSA. This CDR3 contains 13 residues. Trimming shortened V by 2 bases and J by 4 bases, and 6 bases separated the two germline ends. CDR3 residues: CASSLYRNQPQHF. For the CDR3, the DNA is TGTGCCAGCAGCTTATACAGGAATCAGCCCCAGCATTTT.